These 19 T cell receptor beta chains originate from one sample sequenced in a study of Ad26.COV2.S vaccination and SARS-CoV-2 variants. Treatment described: about 20 received Ad26.COV2.S at low or high dose, single or two shots; several received placebo; per-sample allocation not given. The samples were gathered on day 63 after the first injection of vaccine or placebo. Produced via immunoSEQ multiplex PCR; TCRdb's table is partial and in-frame only. The sample includes around 320,000 clones, 70% to 90% of them seen just once. The sample consisted of peripheral blood, taken in a trial of Ad26.COV2.S vaccine versus placebo. These receptors were obtained from a person aged 18-65 years who received the Ad26.COV2.S COVID-19 vaccine or a placebo.

The rearrangement joins TRBV10-3 to TRBJ1-1, with D perhaps TRBD1 (5 bases). V lost 5 bases, J lost 1 base, and 11 bases lay in between. CDR3 length equals 14 residues. Germline assignment: CDR1 ENHRY and CDR2 SYGVKD. CDR3 coding DNA: TGTGCCATCAGTCGACAGCAGCAGAACACTGAAGCTTTCTTT. Protein: CAISRQQQNTEAFF.

The rearrangement uses TRBV5-1 and TRBJ1-1; no definite D call. This CDR3 is 14 amino acids long. Germline CDR1 and CDR2: SGHRS and YFSETQ. The V and J ends lost 4 bases and 0 bases respectively, with 10 bases between them. For the CDR3, the DNA is TGCGCCAGCAGCCGGGCGGAGTTGAACACTGAAGCTTTCTTT. Translating it yields CASSRAELNTEAFF.

The chain couples TRBV11-2 to TRBJ2-7; 8 positions match TRBD1. The CDR3 consists of 14 residues. Germline V lookup: CDR1 SGHAT, CDR2 FQNNGV. Germline trimming cut 5 bases from V and 6 bases from J; bases unmatched to any gene: 9. The CDR3 region has the DNA TGTGCCAGCAGCGCACAGGGGGATAAGAGCGAGCAGTACTTC. This encodes CASSAQGDKSEQYF.

The chain has TRBV6-5 and TRBJ2-7; D may be TRBD1 (6 bases). V gave up 6 bases and J gave up 2 bases, with 17 bases separating them. CDR1 is MNHEY and CDR2 is SVGAGI in the germline V gene. The CDR3 extends over 15 amino acids. CDR3 loop: CASSRSPGQTYEQYF. The CDR3 nucleotides read TGTGCCAGCAGCAGATCTCCGGGACAAACCTACGAGCAGTACTTC.

The chain recombines TRBV7-9 with TRBJ2-3; 9 bases are shared with TRBD2. The J segment lost 0 bases and the V segment lost 8 bases, leaving 12 bases of the junction unmatched. This CDR3 has 17 amino acids. Germline V gene sequence: CDR1 SEHNR, CDR2 FQNEAQ (reference sequence). CDR3 protein: CASGDGPLAGSTDTQYF. CDR3 DNA sequence: TGTGCCAGCGGCGATGGTCCCCTAGCGGGAAGCACAGATACGCAGTATTTT.

The rearrangement joins TRBV19 to TRBJ2-3; TRBD2 matches 7 bases. The CDR3 totals 15 residues. J lost 0 bases, V lost 1 base, and 1 base had no gene match. CDR1 LNHDA and CDR2 SQIVND come from the germline V gene (reference sequence). The CDR3 DNA follows: TGTGCCAGTAGTATAGGCGGGGGTAGCACAGATACGCAGTATTTT. This gives the protein CASSIGGGSTDTQYF.

V gene TRBV6-6 combines with J gene TRBJ1-2; no reliable D call. The V gene lost 0 bases and the J gene lost 0 bases, with 11 bases spanning the gap. Germline-derived CDR1 and CDR2 are MNHNY and SVGAGI (reference sequence). This CDR3 comprises 16 residues. In nucleotides, the CDR3 is TGTGCCAGCAGTTACTCGAGTGGCCTTACTAACTATGGCTACACCTTC. Translating it yields CASSYSSGLTNYGYTF.

The rearrangement joins TRBV5-1 to TRBJ1-1, with 8 positions matching TRBD1. The CDR3 extends over 13 amino acids. J gave up 10 bases and V 4 bases, and 9 bases lay outside the gene matches. Germline V CDR1 and CDR2: SGHRS, YFSETQ. The CDR3 DNA reads as TGCGCCAGCAGCGACTCCAGGGGGCGCGCAGCTTTCTTT. Translated: CASSDSRGRAAFF.

The J gene is TRBJ1-6, the V gene TRBV11-2; 7 bases are shared with TRBD1. The germline CDR1 and CDR2 sequences are SGHAT and FQNNGV. CDR3 length equals 16 residues. V lost 5 bases to trimming and J lost 5 bases; unmatched junction nucleotides: 9. The CDR3 sequence: CASSHPTGMNNSPLHF. Written as DNA, the CDR3 is TGTGCCAGCAGCCACCCGACAGGGATGAATAATTCACCCCTCCACTTT.

The chain uses TRBV3-1 (or the pseudogene TRBV3-2) and TRBJ2-1; no reliable D call. Germline CDR1 reads LGHDT; CDR2 reads YNNKEL (reference sequence). This CDR3 has 12 residues. Trimming left V 4 bases short and J 5 bases short, with 6 bases between. The CDR3 nucleotides are TGTGCCAGCAGCCGGGCCAACAATGAGCAGTTCTTC. Translated, it gives CASSRANNEQFF.

The chain links TRBV5-6 to TRBJ2-3; D possibly corresponds to TRBD2 (5 bases). V was shortened by 2 bases and J by 6 bases, with 16 bases between the two germline ends. The CDR3 is 15 amino acids. Germline CDR1 SGHDT, CDR2 YYEEEE. The CDR3 nucleotides read TGTGCCAGCAGCTTACGCGGCTGGACGGGGGATACGCAGTATTTT. Protein sequence: CASSLRGWTGDTQYF.

This clone has only one observation. V usage is TRBV20-1 and J usage is TRBJ2-7; 9 bases fit TRBD2. V shed 3 bases, J shed 3 bases, and the junction held 6 bases outside the gene matches. The CDR3 runs 14 residues. Germline V gives CDR1 DFQATT, CDR2 SNEGSKA (reference sequence). The CDR3 DNA reads TGCAGTGCTAGTCCGGGACTAGCTCTCTACGAGCAGTACTTC. It specifies CSASPGLALYEQYF.

The chain links TRBV12-5 to TRBJ2-3, with TRBD2 matching over 7 bases. The trim removed 7 bases at V and 4 bases at J, leaving 17 bases unmatched. Germline CDR1 is LGHNT and CDR2 is FRNRAP. The CDR3 totals 17 residues. CDR3 sequence: CASEAGTTSRYPDTQYF. The CDR3 bases are TGTGCTAGTGAAGCCGGGACTACCAGTCGTTATCCAGATACGCAGTATTTT.

The chain uses TRBV28 and TRBJ2-5; 9 bases align to TRBD2. Germline V gene lookup returns CDR1 MDHEN and CDR2 SYDVKM. V dropped 5 bases and J dropped 7; count of bases not matched to a gene: 20. This CDR3 spans 18 amino acids. CDR3 protein: CASSPPPGAGGLGGTQYF. As DNA, the CDR3 is TGTGCCAGCAGTCCTCCGCCGGGGGCGGGGGGGCTTGGCGGGACCCAGTACTTC.

This chain uses TRBV24-1 with TRBJ2-7; 11 nucleotides line up with TRBD1. Germline CDR1 and CDR2: KGHDR and SFDVKD. V lost 4 bases, J lost 7 bases, and 5 bases stayed unmatched. This CDR3 comprises 14 residues. The CDR3: CATSEGQGGGEQYF. The DNA for the CDR3 is TGTGCCACCAGTGAGGGACAGGGGGGCGGGGAGCAGTACTTC.

The gene calls are TRBV6-4 and TRBJ2-1; TRBD1 agrees at 10 bases. The CDR3 loop spans 21 amino acids. Looked up from germline, CDR1 is MRHNA and CDR2 is SNTAGT. With 1 base clipped from V and 2 bases from J, the junction kept 17 bases outside the gene matches. CDR3 bases: TGTGCCAGCAGTGACTTATCGATTGGGACAGGGGCTCTTCGGCCCTACAATGAGCAGTTCTTC. It codes for CASSDLSIGTGALRPYNEQFF.

J is TRBJ2-5 and V is TRBV7-2; 12 bases map to TRBD2. The V segment lost 7 bases and the J segment 5 bases; nucleotides outside the gene matches: 11. Germline CDR1 SGHTA, CDR2 FQGNSA. The CDR3 length is 16 residues. The CDR3 sequence is CASNGNGLAGWETQYF. In nucleotides, the CDR3 is TGTGCCAGCAACGGAAATGGACTAGCGGGGTGGGAGACCCAGTACTTC.

The chain couples TRBV7-2 to TRBJ2-7, with 9 bases identical to TRBD1. Germline lookup yields CDR1 SGHTA and CDR2 FQGNSA. This CDR3 is 15 amino acids long. Losses at the gene ends were 1 base for V and 3 bases for J; bases not matched to a gene: 4. CDR3 sequence: CASSLGWTGDYEQYF. The CDR3 DNA is TGTGCCAGCAGCTTAGGTTGGACAGGGGACTACGAGCAGTACTTC.

V usage is TRBV9 and J usage is TRBJ2-1; D is possibly TRBD2 (6 bases). Germline CDR1 SGDLS, CDR2 YYNGEE. Trimming removed 1 base at V and 9 bases at J, with 17 bases between. The CDR3 is 15 amino acids. CDR3 residues: CASSVQTGGWGEQFF. The CDR3 nucleotides are TGTGCCAGCAGCGTACAGACTGGGGGGTGGGGTGAGCAGTTCTTC.